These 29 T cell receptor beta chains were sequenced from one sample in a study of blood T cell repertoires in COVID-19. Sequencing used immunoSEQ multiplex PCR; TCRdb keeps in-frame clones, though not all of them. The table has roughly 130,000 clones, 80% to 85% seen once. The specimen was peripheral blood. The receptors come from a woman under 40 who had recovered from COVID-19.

The CDR3 loop reads CSVVPTYSETQYF. The CDR3 DNA is TGCAGCGTTGTCCCGACATACTCGGAGACCCAGTACTTC. This sequence joins TRBV29-1 and TRBJ2-5, with D unclear. Germline CDR1 SQVTM, CDR2 ANQGSEA. The CDR3 covers 13 residues. Trimming pared 4 bases from V and 5 bases from J, leaving 14 bases between.

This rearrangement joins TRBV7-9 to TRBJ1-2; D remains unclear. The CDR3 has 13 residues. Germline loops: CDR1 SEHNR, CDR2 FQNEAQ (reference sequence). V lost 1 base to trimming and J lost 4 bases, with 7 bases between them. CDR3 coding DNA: TGTGCCAGCAGCTTAGACAGAAGCTATGGCTACACCTTC. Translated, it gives CASSLDRSYGYTF.

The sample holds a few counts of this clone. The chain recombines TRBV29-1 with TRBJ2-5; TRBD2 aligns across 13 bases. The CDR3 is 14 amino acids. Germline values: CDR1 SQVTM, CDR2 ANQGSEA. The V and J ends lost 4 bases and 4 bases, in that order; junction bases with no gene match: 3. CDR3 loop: CSVGTSGGGETQYF. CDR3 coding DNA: TGCAGCGTTGGGACTAGCGGGGGAGGAGAGACCCAGTACTTC. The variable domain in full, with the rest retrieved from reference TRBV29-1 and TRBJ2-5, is SAVISQKPSRDICQRGTSLTIQCQVDSQVTMMFWYRQQPGQSLTLIATANQGSEATYESGFVIDKFPISRPNLTFSTLTVSNMSPEDSSIYLCSVGTSGGGETQYFGPGTRLLVL.

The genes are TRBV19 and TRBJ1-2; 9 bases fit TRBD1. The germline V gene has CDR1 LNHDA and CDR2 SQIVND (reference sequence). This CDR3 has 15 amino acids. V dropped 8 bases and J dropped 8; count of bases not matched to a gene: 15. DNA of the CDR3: TGTGCCAGTGCCCCCACAGCCCACAGGGGGCCAGGCTACACCTTC. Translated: CASAPTAHRGPGYTF.

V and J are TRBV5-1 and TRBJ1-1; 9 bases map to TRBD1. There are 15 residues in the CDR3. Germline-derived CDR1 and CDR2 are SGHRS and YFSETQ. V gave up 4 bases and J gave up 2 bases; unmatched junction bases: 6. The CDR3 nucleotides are TGCGCCAGCAGCCCGTGGACAGGGGACAACACTGAAGCTTTCTTT. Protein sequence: CASSPWTGDNTEAFF.

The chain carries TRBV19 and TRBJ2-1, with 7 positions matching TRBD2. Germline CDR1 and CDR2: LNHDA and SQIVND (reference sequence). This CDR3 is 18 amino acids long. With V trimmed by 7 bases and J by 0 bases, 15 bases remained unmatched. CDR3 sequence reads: CASKAQPTSLTSYNEQFF. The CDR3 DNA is TGTGCCAGTAAAGCCCAGCCGACTAGCTTAACCTCCTACAATGAGCAGTTCTTC.

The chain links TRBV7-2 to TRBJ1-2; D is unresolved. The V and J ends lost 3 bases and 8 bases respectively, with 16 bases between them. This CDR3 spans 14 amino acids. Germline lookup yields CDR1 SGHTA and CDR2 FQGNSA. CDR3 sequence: CASSFSQVVLGYTF. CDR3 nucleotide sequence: TGTGCCAGCAGCTTTAGTCAGGTAGTCTTGGGCTACACCTTC.

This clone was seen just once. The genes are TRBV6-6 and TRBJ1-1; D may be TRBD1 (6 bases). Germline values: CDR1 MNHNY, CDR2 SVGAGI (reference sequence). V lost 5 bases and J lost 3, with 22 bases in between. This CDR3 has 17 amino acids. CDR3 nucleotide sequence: TGTGCCAGCAGTCGTGCGCTGAGGGGGGGCTTTCACACTGAAGCTTTCTTT. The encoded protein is CASSRALRGGFHTEAFF.

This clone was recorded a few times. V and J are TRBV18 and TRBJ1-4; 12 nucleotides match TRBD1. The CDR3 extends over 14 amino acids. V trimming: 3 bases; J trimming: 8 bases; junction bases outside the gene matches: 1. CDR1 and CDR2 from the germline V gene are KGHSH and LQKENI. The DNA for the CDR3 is TGTGCCAGCTCACCGGGACAGGGGGCGGAAAAACTGTTTTTT. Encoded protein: CASSPGQGAEKLFF. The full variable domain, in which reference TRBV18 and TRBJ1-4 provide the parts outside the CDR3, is NAGVMQNPRHLVRRRGQEARLRCSPMKGHSHVYWYRQLPEEGLKFMVYLQKENIIDESGMPKERFSAEFPKEGPSILRIQQVVRGDSAAYFCASSPGQGAEKLFFGSGTQLSVL.

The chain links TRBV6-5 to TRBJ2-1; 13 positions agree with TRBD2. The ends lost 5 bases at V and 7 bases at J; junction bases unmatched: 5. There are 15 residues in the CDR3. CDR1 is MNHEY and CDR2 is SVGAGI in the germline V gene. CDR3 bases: TGTGCCAGCAGTCCCTGGACTAGCGGGAGAAATGAGCAGTTCTTC. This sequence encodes CASSPWTSGRNEQFF.

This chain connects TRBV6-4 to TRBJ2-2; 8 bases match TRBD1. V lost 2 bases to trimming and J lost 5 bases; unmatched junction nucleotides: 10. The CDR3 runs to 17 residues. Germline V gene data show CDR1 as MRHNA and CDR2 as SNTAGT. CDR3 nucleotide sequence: TGTGCCAGCAGTGACATTAAGGGCAGGGGGCGAACCGGGGAGCTGTTTTTT. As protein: CASSDIKGRGRTGELFF.

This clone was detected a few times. CDR3 loop: CAWGTGVYEQYF. Here the CDR3 DNA reads TGTGCCTGGGGGACAGGGGTTTACGAGCAGTACTTC. The chain uses TRBV30 and TRBJ2-7; 10 nucleotides line up with TRBD1. CDR3 size: 12 residues. Losses at the gene ends were 5 bases for V and 4 bases for J; bases not matched to a gene: 2. CDR1 is GTSNPN, CDR2 SVGIG, per germline (reference sequence).

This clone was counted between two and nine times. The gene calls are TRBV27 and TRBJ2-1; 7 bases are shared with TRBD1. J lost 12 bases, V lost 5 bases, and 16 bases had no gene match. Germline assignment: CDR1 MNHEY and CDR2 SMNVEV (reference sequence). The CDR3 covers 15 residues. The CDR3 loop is CASSLRDRPTMGQFF. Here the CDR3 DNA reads TGTGCCAGCAGTCTCCGGGACAGACCTACAATGGGGCAGTTCTTC.

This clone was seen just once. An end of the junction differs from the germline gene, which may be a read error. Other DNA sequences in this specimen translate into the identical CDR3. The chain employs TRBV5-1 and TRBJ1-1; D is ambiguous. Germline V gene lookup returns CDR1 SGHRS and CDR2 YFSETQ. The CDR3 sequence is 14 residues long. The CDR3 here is CASSLEGVKAEAFF. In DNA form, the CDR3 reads TGCGCCAGTAGCTTGGAAGGAGTTAAAGCTGAAGCTTTCTTT.

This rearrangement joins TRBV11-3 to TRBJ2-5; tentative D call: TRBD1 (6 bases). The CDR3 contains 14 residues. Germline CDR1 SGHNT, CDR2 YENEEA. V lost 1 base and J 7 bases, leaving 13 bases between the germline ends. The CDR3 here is CASSLAQGSGTQYF. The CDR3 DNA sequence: TGTGCCAGCAGCTTAGCTCAGGGGTCGGGGACCCAGTACTTC.

The CDR3 sequence: CASSLGVREWEETQYF. The CDR3 DNA reads TGTGCCAGCAGCTTAGGGGTCAGGGAATGGGAAGAGACCCAGTACTTC. This chain uses TRBV11-2 with TRBJ2-5; D possibly corresponds to TRBD1 (5 bases). Deletions cut 1 base from V and 3 bases from J, with 15 bases between. The CDR3 covers 16 residues. Germline V gene lookup returns CDR1 SGHAT and CDR2 FQNNGV.

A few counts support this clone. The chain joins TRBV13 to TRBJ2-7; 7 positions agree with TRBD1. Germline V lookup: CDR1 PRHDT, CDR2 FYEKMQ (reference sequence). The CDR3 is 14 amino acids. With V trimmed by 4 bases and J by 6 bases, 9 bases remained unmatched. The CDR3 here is CASSWQGTAGEQYF. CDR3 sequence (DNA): TGTGCCAGCAGCTGGCAAGGGACAGCCGGCGAGCAGTACTTC.

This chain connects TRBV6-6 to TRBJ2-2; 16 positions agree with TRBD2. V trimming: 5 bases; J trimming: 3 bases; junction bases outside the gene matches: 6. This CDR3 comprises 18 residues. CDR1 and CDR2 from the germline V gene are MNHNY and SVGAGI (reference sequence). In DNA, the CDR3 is TGTGCCAGCAGTCAGGGACTAGCGGGAGGGGCGGACACCGGGGAGCTGTTTTTT. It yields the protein CASSQGLAGGADTGELFF.

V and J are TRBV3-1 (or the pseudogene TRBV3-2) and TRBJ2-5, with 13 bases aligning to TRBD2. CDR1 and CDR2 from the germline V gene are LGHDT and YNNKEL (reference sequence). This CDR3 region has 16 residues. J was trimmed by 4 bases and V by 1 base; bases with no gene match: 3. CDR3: CASSQGLAGGRETQYF. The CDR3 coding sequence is TGTGCCAGCAGCCAAGGACTAGCGGGAGGAAGAGAGACCCAGTACTTC.

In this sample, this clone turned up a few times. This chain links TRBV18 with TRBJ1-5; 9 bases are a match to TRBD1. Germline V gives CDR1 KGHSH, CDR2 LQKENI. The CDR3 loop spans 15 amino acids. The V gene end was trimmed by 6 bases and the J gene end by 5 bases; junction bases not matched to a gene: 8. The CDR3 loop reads CASSLSRDRDQPQHF. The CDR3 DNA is TGTGCCAGCTCCCTTAGCCGGGACAGGGATCAGCCCCAGCATTTT. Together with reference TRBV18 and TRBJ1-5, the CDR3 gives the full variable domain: NAGVMQNPRHLVRRRGQEARLRCSPMKGHSHVYWYRQLPEEGLKFMVYLQKENIIDESGMPKERFSAEFPKEGPSILRIQQVVRGDSAAYFCASSLSRDRDQPQHFGDGTRLSIL.

The chain's CDR3 is CASSESTSSGRRDTQYF. The CDR3 DNA follows: TGCGCCAGCAGTGAGTCGACCAGCAGCGGGCGACGGGATACGCAGTATTTT. The J gene is TRBJ2-3, the V gene TRBV10-2, with a tentative D call TRBD2 (6 bases). In germline, CDR1 is WSHSY, CDR2 SAAADI. V was trimmed by 0 bases and J by 6 bases, leaving 19 bases between them. This CDR3 is 17 amino acids long.

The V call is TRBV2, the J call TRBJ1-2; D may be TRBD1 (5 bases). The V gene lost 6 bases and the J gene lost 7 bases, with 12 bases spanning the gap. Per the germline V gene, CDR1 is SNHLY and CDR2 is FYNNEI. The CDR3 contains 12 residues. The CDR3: CASRGRDLGYTF. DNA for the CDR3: TGTGCCAGCAGGGGCAGGGATCTTGGCTACACCTTC.

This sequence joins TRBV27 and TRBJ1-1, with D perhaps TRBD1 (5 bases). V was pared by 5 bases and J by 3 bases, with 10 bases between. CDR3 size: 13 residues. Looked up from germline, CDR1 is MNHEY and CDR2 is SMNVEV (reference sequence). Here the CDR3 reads CASSITGHTEAFF. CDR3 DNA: TGTGCCAGCAGTATAACAGGACACACTGAAGCTTTCTTT.

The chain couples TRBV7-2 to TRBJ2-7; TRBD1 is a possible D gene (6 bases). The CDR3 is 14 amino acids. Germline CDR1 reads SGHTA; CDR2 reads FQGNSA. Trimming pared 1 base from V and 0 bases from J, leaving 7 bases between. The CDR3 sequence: CASSLEDSSYEQYF. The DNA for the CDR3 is TGTGCCAGCAGCTTAGAGGACAGCTCCTACGAGCAGTACTTC.

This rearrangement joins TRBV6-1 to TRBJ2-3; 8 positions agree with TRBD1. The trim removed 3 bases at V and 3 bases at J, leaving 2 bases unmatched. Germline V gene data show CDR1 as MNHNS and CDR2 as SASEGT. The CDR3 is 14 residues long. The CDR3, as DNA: TGTGCCAGCAGTGACAGGGGGCGTACAGATACGCAGTATTTT. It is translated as CASSDRGRTDTQYF.

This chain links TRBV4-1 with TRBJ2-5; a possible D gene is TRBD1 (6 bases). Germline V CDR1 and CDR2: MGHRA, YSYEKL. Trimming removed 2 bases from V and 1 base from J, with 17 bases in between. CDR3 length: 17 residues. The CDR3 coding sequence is TGCGCCAGCAGCCAACCCCACAGGGATGGGGCCCAAGAGACCCAGTACTTC. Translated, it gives CASSQPHRDGAQETQYF.

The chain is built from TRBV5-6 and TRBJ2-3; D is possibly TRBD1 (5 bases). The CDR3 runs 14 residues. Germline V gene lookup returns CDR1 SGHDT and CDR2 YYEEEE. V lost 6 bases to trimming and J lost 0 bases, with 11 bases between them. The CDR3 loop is CASIRGGSTDTQYF. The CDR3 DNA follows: TGTGCCAGCATAAGGGGTGGGAGCACAGATACGCAGTATTTT.

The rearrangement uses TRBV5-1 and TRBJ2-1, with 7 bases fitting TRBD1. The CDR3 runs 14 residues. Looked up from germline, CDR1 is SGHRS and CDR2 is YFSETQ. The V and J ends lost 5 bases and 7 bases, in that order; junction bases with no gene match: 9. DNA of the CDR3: TGCGCCAGCAGTTCCCCAGGGGGAAGGAATGAGCAGTTCTTC. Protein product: CASSSPGGRNEQFF.

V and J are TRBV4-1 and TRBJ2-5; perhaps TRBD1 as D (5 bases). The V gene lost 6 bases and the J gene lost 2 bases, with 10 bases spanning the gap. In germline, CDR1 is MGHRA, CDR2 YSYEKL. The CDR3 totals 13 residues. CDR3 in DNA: TGCGCCAGCAGTTCGTCAGGGCAAGAGACCCAGTACTTC. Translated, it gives CASSSSGQETQYF.